This T cell receptor (beta chain) was sequenced for a study of T-cell memory formation after mild COVID-19. This clonotype showed up many times. The antigen is not known. Each CDR3 protein gets one entry after TCRdb re-called the 5' RACE reads with MiXCR. The profile shows around 150,000 distinct CDR3 sequences, more than 9% of them singletons. General observations from the study: There was no confirmation that second-wave clones peaking on day 37 were SARS-CoV-2 specific.

Sequencing was performed on PBMCs or a T cell subset sorted from them (not recorded which). The receptor was isolated from a man between 18 and 29 years old who had mild COVID-19 (a few samples of this study predate the infection). Cell type and time point are not known.

In DNA form, the CDR3 reads TGCGCCAGCAGCCGACAGGAGTACAATGAGCAGTTCTTC. This sequence encodes CASSRQEYNEQFF. The gene calls are TRBV5-1 and TRBJ2-1; D may be TRBD1 (6 bases). Germline V gene data show CDR1 as SGHRS and CDR2 as YFSETQ. This CDR3 spans 13 amino acids. V gave up 4 bases and J gave up 4 bases, with 9 bases separating them. Full variable domain (outside the CDR3, taken from reference TRBV5-1 and TRBJ2-1): KAGVTQTPRYLIKTRGQQVTLSCSPISGHRSVSWYQQTPGQGLQFLFEYFSETQRNKGNFPGRFSGRQFSNSRSEMNVSTLELGDSALYLCASSRQEYNEQFFGPGTRLTVL.